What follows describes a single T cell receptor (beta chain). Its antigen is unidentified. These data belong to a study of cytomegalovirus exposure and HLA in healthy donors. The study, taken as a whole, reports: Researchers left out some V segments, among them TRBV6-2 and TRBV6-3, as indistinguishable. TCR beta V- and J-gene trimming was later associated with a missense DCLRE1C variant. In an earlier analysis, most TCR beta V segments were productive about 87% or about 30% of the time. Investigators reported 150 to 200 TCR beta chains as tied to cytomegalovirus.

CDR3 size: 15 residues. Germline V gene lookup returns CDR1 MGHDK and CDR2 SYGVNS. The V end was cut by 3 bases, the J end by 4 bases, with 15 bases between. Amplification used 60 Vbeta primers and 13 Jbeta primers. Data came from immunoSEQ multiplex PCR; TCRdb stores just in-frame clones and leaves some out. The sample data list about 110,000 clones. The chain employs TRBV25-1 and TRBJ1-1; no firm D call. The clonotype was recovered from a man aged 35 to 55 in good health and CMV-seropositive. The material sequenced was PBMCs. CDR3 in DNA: TGTGCCAGCAGTGATGACTATGGTATCGGCACTGAAGCTTTCTTT. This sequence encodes CASSDDYGIGTEAFF. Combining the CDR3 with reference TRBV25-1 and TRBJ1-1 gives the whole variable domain EADIYQTPRYLVIGTGKKITLECSQTMGHDKMYWYQQDPGMELHLIHYSYGVNSTEKGDLSSESTVSRIRTEHFPLTLESARPSHTSQYLCASSDDYGIGTEAFFGQGTRLTVV.